These T cell receptor beta chains were read from a single sample in a study of blood T cell repertoires in COVID-19. Assay used: immunoSEQ multiplex PCR; TCRdb lists only in-frame clones, some missing. The table shows approximately 210,000 clones, with 88% occurring only once. Sequencing used peripheral blood. Receptor source: a human donor in a cohort sampled during active COVID-19. CDR3s include the opening cysteine and the closing phenylalanine or tryptophan. The order of the fields is J gene, D gene, clone size, CDR3 length, V gene, CDR3 protein, CDR3 DNA. D genes are given only for firm matches. Clone size is shown for a subset of rows, as once, few, many or a class of expanded clone.

>TRBJ1-1|NA|NA|15|TRBV3-1/TRBV3-2
CASSQVRLGRTEAFF
TGTGCCAGCAGCCAAGTCCGGCTGGGGCGCACTGAAGCTTTCTTT
>TRBJ1-2|TRBD1|NA|14|TRBV4-2
CASSQEGQLYGYTF
TGTGCCAGCAGCCAAGAGGGACAGCTCTATGGCTACACCTTC
>TRBJ2-7|TRBD1|few|14|TRBV6-5
CASRAGTGVREQYF
TGTGCCAGCAGAGCCGGGACAGGGGTCCGCGAGCAGTACTTC
>TRBJ2-4|TRBD2|NA|16|TRBV6-4
CASSDTGGAVKNIQYF
TGTGCCAGCAGTGACACGGGGGGGGCCGTCAAAAACATTCAGTACTTC
>TRBJ1-5|NA|NA|13|TRBV30
CAWRSKPNQPQHF
TGTGCCTGGAGGTCGAAGCCTAATCAGCCCCAGCATTTT
>TRBJ1-2|TRBD1|NA|17|TRBV7-2
CASSSRQGTTYNYGYTF
TGTGCCAGCAGCTCTCGACAGGGGACCACCTATAACTATGGCTACACCTTC
>TRBJ2-1|NA|once|16|TRBV7-2
CASSLATGRRRNEQFF
TGTGCCAGCAGCTTAGCGACAGGGAGGAGACGGAATGAGCAGTTCTTC
>TRBJ2-2|TRBD1|NA|14|TRBV7-8
CASSSGQGRGELFF
TGTGCCAGCAGCTCCGGACAGGGCCGCGGGGAGCTGTTTTTT
>TRBJ2-1|TRBD2|NA|17|TRBV9
CASSPRLAGVQEREQFF
TGTGCCAGCAGCCCCCGACTAGCGGGGGTTCAGGAACGTGAGCAGTTCTTC
>TRBJ2-3|TRBD2|NA|14|TRBV7-9
CASSDPGGTDTQYF
TGTGCCAGCAGCGACCCGGGGGGGACAGATACGCAGTATTTT
>TRBJ2-5|TRBD2|NA|16|TRBV3-1/TRBV3-2
CASSRLAGGPGETQYF
TGTGCCAGCAGCCGGCTAGCGGGGGGGCCGGGGGAGACCCAGTACTTC
>TRBJ1-4|TRBD1|once|15|TRBV25-1
CASSDSRDRGEKLFF
TGTGCCAGCAGTGATTCTCGAGACAGGGGGGAAAAACTGTTTTTT
>TRBJ1-4|TRBD1|NA|15|TRBV27
CASRPGTGVFGKLFF
TGTGCCAGCAGGCCCGGGACAGGGGTATTCGGAAAACTGTTTTTT
>TRBJ2-3|TRBD1|NA|15|TRBV9
CASSQNRGLWSTQYF
TGTGCCAGCAGCCAGAACAGGGGGCTATGGAGTACGCAGTATTTT